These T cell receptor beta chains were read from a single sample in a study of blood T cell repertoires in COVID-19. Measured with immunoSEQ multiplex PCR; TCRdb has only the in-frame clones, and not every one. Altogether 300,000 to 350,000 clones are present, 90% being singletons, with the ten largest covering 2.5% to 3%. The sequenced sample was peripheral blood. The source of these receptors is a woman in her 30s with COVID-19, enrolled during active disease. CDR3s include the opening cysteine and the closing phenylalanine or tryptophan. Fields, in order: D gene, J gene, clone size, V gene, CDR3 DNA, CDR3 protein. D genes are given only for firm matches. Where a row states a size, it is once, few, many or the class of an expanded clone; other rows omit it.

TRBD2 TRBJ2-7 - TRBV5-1 TGCGCCAGCCGTCAGAGCGGGAGTAGAAGCGAGCAGTACTTC CASRQSGSRSEQYF
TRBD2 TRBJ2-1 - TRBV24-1 TGTGCCACCAGTCTCCCGGGAGGGCCCGATGAGCAGTTCTTC CATSLPGGPDEQFF
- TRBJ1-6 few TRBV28 TGTGCCAGCAGTCCCGACTCCAATTCACCCCTCCACTTT CASSPDSNSPLHF
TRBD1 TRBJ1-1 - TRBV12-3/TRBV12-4 TGTGCCAGCAGTTTGGGACAGAAAGTTGAAGCTTTCTTT CASSLGQKVEAFF
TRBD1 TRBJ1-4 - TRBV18 TGTGCCAGCTCACCAGGACAGGGGGCCGAAAAACTGTTTTTT CASSPGQGAEKLFF
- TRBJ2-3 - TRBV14 TGTGCCAGCAGCCACGGCGTAGCTAGCACAGATACGCAGTATTTT CASSHGVASTDTQYF
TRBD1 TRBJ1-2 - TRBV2 TGTGCCAGCAGGGGTACAGGGGGAGAAGGCTACACCTTC CASRGTGGEGYTF
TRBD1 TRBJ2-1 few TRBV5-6 TGTGCCAGCAGCCGGACAGGTGCGTCTAATGAGCAGTTCTTC CASSRTGASNEQFF
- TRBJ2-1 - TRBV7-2 TGTGCCAGCAGCTTGGGGCGAAACACGGGACAAGCCGATTACAATGAGCAGTTCTTC CASSLGRNTGQADYNEQFF
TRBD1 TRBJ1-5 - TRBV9 TGTGCCAGCAGCGCCTCAGGGGGCCAAGGGCCCCAGCATTTT CASSASGGQGPQHF
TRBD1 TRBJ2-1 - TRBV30 TGTGCCTGGAGTACAGGGGGCGATGAGCAGTTCTTC CAWSTGGDEQFF
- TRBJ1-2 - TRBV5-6 TGTGCCAGCAGAAACACAGGGAACTATGGCTACACCTTC CASRNTGNYGYTF
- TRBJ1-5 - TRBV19 TGTGCCAGTAGCCGGAGCAATCAGCCCCAGCATTTT CASSRSNQPQHF
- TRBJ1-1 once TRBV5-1 TGCGCCAGCAGCTCAACAGGAAACACTGAAGCTTTCTTT CASSSTGNTEAFF
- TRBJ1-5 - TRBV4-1 TGCGCCAGCAGCCAGGACGCTGGGAGGGGTCGGAATCAGCCCCAGCATTTT CASSQDAGRGRNQPQHF
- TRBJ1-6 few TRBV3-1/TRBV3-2 TGTGCCAGCAGCCAAGGATCCGGAGGTAATTCACCCCTCCACTTT CASSQGSGGNSPLHF
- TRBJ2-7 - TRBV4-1 TGCGCCAGCAGCCAAGGGGACGGGAGCTCCTACGAGCAGTACTTC CASSQGDGSSYEQYF
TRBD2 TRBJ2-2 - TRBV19 TGTGCCAGTAGTATAATTGGGGTGGGCGGGAGTCGGAACACCGGGGAGCTGTTTTTT CASSIIGVGGSRNTGELFF
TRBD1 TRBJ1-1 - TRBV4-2 TGTGCCAGCAGCCAGGTTTACAGGGGCGCCACTGAAGCTTTCTTT CASSQVYRGATEAFF
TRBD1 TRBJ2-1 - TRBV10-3 TGTGCCATCAGTGGGCCGGGACAGGGGTACGTAGGCGGTGAGCAGTTCTTC CAISGPGQGYVGGEQFF
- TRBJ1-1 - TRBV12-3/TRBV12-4 TGTGCCAGCAGATCGATGGAGGGAACTGAAGCTTTCTTT CASRSMEGTEAFF
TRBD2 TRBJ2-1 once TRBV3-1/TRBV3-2 TGTGCCAGCAGCCAAGATTTGACTAGCGTATACAATGAGCAGTTCTTC CASSQDLTSVYNEQFF
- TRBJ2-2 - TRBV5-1 TGCGCCAGCAGCTTTGATCCAGAGGTAAACACCGGGGAGCTGTTTTTT CASSFDPEVNTGELFF
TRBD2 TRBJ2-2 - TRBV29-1 TGCAGAATAGCGGGAGACAACACCGGGGAGCTGTTTTTT CRIAGDNTGELFF
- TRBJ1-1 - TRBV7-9 TGTGCCAGCAGAGGTGAGGGAGGTGAAGCTTTCTTT CASRGEGGEAFF
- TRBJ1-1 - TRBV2 TGTGCCAGCAGTGAGGGCGGGGGCTCAGAAGCTTTCTTT CASSEGGGSEAFF
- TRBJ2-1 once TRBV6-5 TGTGCCAGCACTTTTGCCGGCTACAATGAGCAGTTCTTC CASTFAGYNEQFF
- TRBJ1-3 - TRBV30 TGTGCCTGGAGTACCGCAGGGTTCGCCGCCTCTGGAAACACCATATATTTT CAWSTAGFAASGNTIYF
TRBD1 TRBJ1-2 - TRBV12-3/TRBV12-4 TGTGCCAGCAGTTTAGGGGACAGGGGCCGCTACACCTTC CASSLGDRGRYTF
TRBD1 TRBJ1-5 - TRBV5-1 TGCGCCAGCAGCCCGACAGGGCCAAATCAGCCCCAGCATTTT CASSPTGPNQPQHF
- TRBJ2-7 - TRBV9 TGTGCCAGCAGCCAGGGGCCAGGACGGAGCTACGAGCAGTACTTC CASSQGPGRSYEQYF
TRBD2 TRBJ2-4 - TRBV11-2 TGTGCCAGCAGCTTAAGCTTTAGCGGGAGGCTCGGGGGCAAAAACATTCAGTACTTC CASSLSFSGRLGGKNIQYF
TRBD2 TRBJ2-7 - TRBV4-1 TGCGCCAGCAGCTCGCGGAGGGCTAGCGGGATTTACGAGCAGTACTTC CASSSRRASGIYEQYF
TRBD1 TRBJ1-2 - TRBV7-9 TGTGCCAGCAGCATTGTACAGGGGAAGGGTGGCTACACCTTC CASSIVQGKGGYTF
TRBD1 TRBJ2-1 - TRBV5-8 TGTGCCAGTGCCTATAGGACAGGGTTCTACAATGAGCAGTTCTTC CASAYRTGFYNEQFF
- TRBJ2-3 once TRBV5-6 TGTGCCAGCACCCCAAGCCGCGCAGATACGCAGTATTTT CASTPSRADTQYF
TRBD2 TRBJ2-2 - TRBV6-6 TGTGCCAGCAGTTATAGCGGGGACACCGGGGAGCTGTTTTTT CASSYSGDTGELFF
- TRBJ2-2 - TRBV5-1 TGCGCCAGCAGCTTGAGCGCTAGCGCCACCGGGGAGCTGTTTTTT CASSLSASATGELFF
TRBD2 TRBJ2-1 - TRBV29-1 TGCAGCGTGGATCTTTCCGCGGGAGCGCACAATGAGCAGTTCTTC CSVDLSAGAHNEQFF
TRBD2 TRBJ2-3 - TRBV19 TGTGCCAGTAGTACGACTAGCGGGAAGGTAGATACGCAGTATTTT CASSTTSGKVDTQYF
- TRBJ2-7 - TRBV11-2 TGTGCCAGCAGCCCCGGGACACTGAGGGTCTACGAGCAGTACTTC CASSPGTLRVYEQYF